This T cell receptor beta chain stems from a study of tissue T cells after allogeneic stem cell transplantation. V lost 0 bases to trimming and J lost 8 bases, with 2 bases between them. The V gene's germline CDR1 is KGHPV and CDR2 FQNQEV (reference sequence). CDR3 length: 11 residues. Details on this clone: Each gene name is a mouse one. The read stops 1 residue short of the end of the CDR3; the missing end is completed from the germline J gene.

Time point meaning: mouse harvest day 14 after allogeneic transplant. Mouse grafts combined 10^7 T-cell-depleted bone marrow cells with 10^6 splenic CD5+ T cells. Mice had MHC-mismatched B6 into BALB/c GVHD, sampled day 7 or 14. The method was immunoSEQ multiplex PCR; TCRdb's version includes in-frame clones alone and lacks a portion of them. Of more than 3,000 clones in the sample, about 50% are singletons; the top ten hold 24%. V usage is TRBV26 and J usage is TRBJ1-3; no clear D. Sequenced material: gut tissue. This clonotype originated in a female BALB/c mouse given C57BL/6 T cells with graft-versus-host disease after an allogeneic hematopoietic cell transplant. CDR3 amino acids: CASSLSDTLYF. The sequenced part of the CDR3 DNA is TGTGCCAGCAGTCTGTCAGATACGCTCTAT.